The 32 T cell receptor beta chains reported below all come from one sample, sequenced in a study of a mutant IDH1 vaccine in newly diagnosed glioma. As to time point: baseline, week 1 (first vaccination visit). The treatment was: pre-vaccination baseline after standard-of-care therapy. Some clones are missing from TCRdb's copy, which holds only in-frame ones; the method was immunoSEQ multiplex PCR. The sample has 30,000 to 40,000 clones, roughly 80% seen once. The sequencing used PBMCs, collected from a glioma patient treated with radiotherapy, temozolomide or both. Receptor source: a man aged 35-49 years with glioma. Some clones in this sample may be carry-over from other donors' samples.

The rearrangement uses TRBV7-2 and TRBJ1-5; tentative D call: TRBD1 (6 bases). Trimming left V 1 base short and J 1 base short, with 14 bases between. The germline V gene encodes CDR1 SGHTA and CDR2 FQGNSA. CDR3 length equals 17 residues. The CDR3 DNA sequence: TGTGCCAGCAGCTTAGTTGGGGGGGCAGGCAGCAATCAGCCCCAGCATTTT. Amino acid sequence: CASSLVGGAGSNQPQHF.

This clone has only a few counts. The genes are TRBV5-1 and TRBJ1-2, with TRBD1 as a possible D gene (5 bases). Germline loops: CDR1 SGHRS, CDR2 YFSETQ. Trimming stripped 4 bases from V and 2 bases from J, with 15 bases between. There are 15 residues in the CDR3. The CDR3 nucleotides read TGCGCCAGCAGCCCGTCCAGGGTTGAGAACTATGGCTACACCTTC. Translation: CASSPSRVENYGYTF.

Note on this clone: Because it lacks the conserved phenylalanine or tryptophan at the end, this CDR3 is likely a read error. The genes are TRBV4-3 and TRBJ2-7; TRBD1 aligns across 7 bases. The germline V gene has CDR1 LGHNA and CDR2 YSLEER. V dropped 0 bases and J dropped 3; count of bases not matched to a gene: 5. CDR3 length: 15 amino acids. CDR3: CASSQEETGHYEQYS. The CDR3 DNA sequence: TGCGCCAGCAGCCAAGAAGAGACAGGGCACTACGAGCAGTACTCC.

The chain combines TRBV7-3 with TRBJ2-7; D is ambiguous. The CDR3 covers 14 residues. The germline V gene encodes CDR1 SGHTA and CDR2 FQGTGA. V was pared by 5 bases and J by 0 bases, with 11 bases between. In DNA form, the CDR3 reads TGTGCCAGCAGCCCCCAAGGCAGCTCCTACGAGCAGTACTTC. Translation: CASSPQGSSYEQYF.

This clone was observed a handful of times. The chain joins TRBV4-2 to TRBJ2-7; D perhaps matches TRBD1 (6 bases). This CDR3 is 14 amino acids long. Trimming took 4 bases from V and 0 from J, leaving 10 bases between them. CDR1 LGHNA and CDR2 YNFKEQ come from the germline V gene. CDR3 sequence (DNA): TGTGCCAGCAGCCTCCGGGACATCTCCTACGAGCAGTACTTC. It codes for CASSLRDISYEQYF.

The V gene is TRBV6-6, the J gene TRBJ2-3, with D perhaps TRBD2 (5 bases). Germline assignment: CDR1 MNHNY and CDR2 SVGAGI (reference sequence). The CDR3 length is 13 residues. V was cut by 6 bases and J by 0 bases, with 7 bases left in between. CDR3 in DNA: TGTGCCAGCAGGGGGAGTAGCACAGATACGCAGTATTTT. Residues: CASRGSSTDTQYF.

V usage is TRBV27 and J usage is TRBJ2-7, with D possibly TRBD2 on 6 matching bases. Germline CDR1 is MNHEY and CDR2 is SMNVEV (reference sequence). The CDR3 contains 15 residues. V gave up 6 bases and J gave up 2 bases, with 17 bases separating them. DNA for the CDR3: TGTGCCAGCAGGCCGGGACTCTGGGCGACCTACGAGCAGTACTTC. Translation: CASRPGLWATYEQYF.

As concerns this clone: Other DNA sequences in this specimen translate into the identical CDR3. The chain links TRBV6-1 to TRBJ1-6, with 12 nucleotides matching TRBD1. Losses at the gene ends were 3 bases for V and 9 bases for J; bases not matched to a gene: 0. Germline-derived CDR1 and CDR2 are MNHNS and SASEGT. The CDR3 sequence is 14 residues long. The CDR3 nucleotides read TGTGCCAGCAGTGAGGGACAGGGGGCTTCACCCCTCCACTTT. It translates to CASSEGQGASPLHF.

The V and J genes are TRBV5-1 and TRBJ1-4; D is undetermined. Looked up from germline, CDR1 is SGHRS and CDR2 is YFSETQ. Trimming cost V 0 bases and J 2 bases, with 11 bases left between them. This CDR3 is built from 16 residues. The CDR3 loop reads CASSLVGGFTNEKLFF. The CDR3 nucleotides read TGCGCCAGCAGCTTGGTTGGTGGATTCACTAATGAAAAACTGTTTTTT.

This clone was counted only a few times. This chain joins TRBV5-1 and TRBJ2-6; D is undetermined. CDR1 and CDR2 from the germline V gene are SGHRS and YFSETQ. The CDR3 loop spans 15 amino acids. Trimming took off 2 bases at V and 0 bases at J, with 6 bases between the two ends. This CDR3 reads CASSFLSSGANVLTF. CDR3 sequence (DNA): TGCGCCAGCAGCTTCCTCAGCTCTGGGGCCAACGTCCTGACTTTC.

The chain employs TRBV27 and TRBJ2-3; 9 nucleotides align to TRBD2. Germline loops: CDR1 MNHEY, CDR2 SMNVEV (reference sequence). The CDR3 covers 15 residues. The V segment lost 5 bases and the J segment 0 bases; nucleotides outside the gene matches: 3. The CDR3, as DNA: TGTGCCAGCAGTGCGGGGGGGTACAGCACAGATACGCAGTATTTT. Protein sequence: CASSAGGYSTDTQYF.

This chain uses TRBV2 with TRBJ1-2, with D possibly being TRBD1 (5 bases). Germline V gene data show CDR1 as SNHLY and CDR2 as FYNNEI. V was shortened by 3 bases and J by 0 bases, with 11 bases between the two germline ends. This CDR3 spans 15 amino acids. CDR3 nucleotides: TGTGCCAGCAGTGACGAGGGGATCCCTAACTATGGCTACACCTTC. As protein: CASSDEGIPNYGYTF.

The chain carries TRBV14 and TRBJ1-1; 7 bases line up with TRBD1. After removal of 2 bases from V and 2 bases from J, the junction contained 8 bases not matched to a gene. There are 16 residues in the CDR3. Germline CDR1 is SGHDN and CDR2 is FVKESK. The CDR3 is CASSQLTGLRNTEAFF. The CDR3 DNA sequence: TGTGCCAGCAGCCAATTGACAGGGCTAAGAAACACTGAAGCTTTCTTT.

This sequence joins TRBV5-1 and TRBJ1-1; D remains ambiguous. This CDR3 has 14 amino acids. V was shortened by 3 bases and J by 1 base, with 10 bases between the two germline ends. The V gene's germline CDR1 is SGHRS and CDR2 YFSETQ. CDR3 sequence: CASSWTTENTEAFF. CDR3 DNA: TGCGCCAGCAGCTGGACCACAGAGAACACTGAAGCTTTCTTT.

This clone turned up a few times. The genes are TRBV30 and TRBJ1-1, with no clear D. The CDR3 covers 13 residues. Germline values: CDR1 GTSNPN, CDR2 SVGIG (reference sequence). V was cut by 0 bases and J by 4 bases, with 9 bases left in between. CDR3 in DNA: TGTGCCTGGAGTGTCCGAGGTATCACTGAAGCTTTCTTT. Protein sequence: CAWSVRGITEAFF.

This chain links TRBV6-1 with TRBJ2-2; D is unclear. Looked up from germline, CDR1 is MNHNS and CDR2 is SASEGT. Trimming cost V 7 bases and J 3 bases, with 9 bases left between them. The CDR3 is made up of 13 amino acids. The CDR3 nucleotides read TGTGCCAGCACAGGACGGGACACCGGGGAGCTGTTTTTT. The encoded protein is CASTGRDTGELFF.

This clone appeared once. The chain has TRBV5-8 and TRBJ2-2; weak D call: TRBD2 (5 bases). Germline assignment: CDR1 SGHTS and CDR2 YDEGEE. The CDR3 totals 14 residues. Deletions cut 5 bases from V and 7 bases from J, with 15 bases between. The CDR3 DNA sequence: TGTGCCAGCAGTCGCCGGGCGGGTATCGGGGAGCTGTTTTTT. Its translation: CASSRRAGIGELFF.

The genes are TRBV19 and TRBJ1-2, with TRBD1 as a possible D gene (5 bases). V lost 8 bases, J lost 3 bases, and 16 bases lay in between. The germline CDR1 and CDR2 sequences are LNHDA and SQIVND (reference sequence). The CDR3 totals 14 residues. The CDR3: CASSFGHLDYGYTF. The DNA of the CDR3 is TGTGCCAGTTCCTTTGGACACTTGGACTATGGCTACACCTTC.

This chain uses TRBV5-1 with TRBJ2-2, with TRBD2 identical over 10 bases. CDR3 length: 16 amino acids. The germline V gene encodes CDR1 SGHRS and CDR2 YFSETQ. J was trimmed by 7 bases and V by 0 bases; bases with no gene match: 6. The CDR3 bases are TGCGCCAGCAGCTTGGGGCTAGCGGGGGACCGCGGGGAGCTGTTTTTT. It yields the protein CASSLGLAGDRGELFF. Supplemented by reference TRBV5-1 and TRBJ2-2, the full variable domain reads KAGVTQTPRYLIKTRGQQVTLSCSPISGHRSVSWYQQTPGQGLQFLFEYFSETQRNKGNFPGRFSGRQFSNSRSEMNVSTLELGDSALYLCASSLGLAGDRGELFFGEGSRLTVL.

The CDR3 is CASSEGGAQPQHF. CDR3 sequence (DNA): TGTGCCAGCAGTGAGGGGGGGGCACAGCCCCAGCATTTT. The chain recombines TRBV6-1 with TRBJ1-5, with D possibly matching TRBD1 (6 bases). CDR3 length: 13 residues. The germline gives CDR1 MNHNS, CDR2 SASEGT. Trimming took off 3 bases at V and 7 bases at J, with 10 bases between the two ends.

This chain uses TRBV14 with TRBJ1-5; no clear D. Between the trimmed V and J ends, which lost 1 base and 9 bases, there was a span of 10 bases. This CDR3 region has 13 residues. Looked up from germline, CDR1 is SGHDN and CDR2 is FVKESK. In DNA, the CDR3 is TGTGCCAGCAGCCAAGGGGCCTTGCGGCCCCAGCATTTT. It encodes CASSQGALRPQHF.

CDR3 protein: CASSPRQGGYEQYF. The CDR3 bases are TGTGCCAGCAGCCCCAGGCAGGGCGGTTACGAGCAGTACTTC. This chain joins TRBV7-6 and TRBJ2-7; weak D call: TRBD1 (5 bases). V was shortened by 5 bases and J by 4 bases, with 15 bases between the two germline ends. Germline V CDR1 and CDR2: SGHVS, FNYEAQ. This CDR3 is built from 14 residues.

This clone was recorded a few times. The gene calls are TRBV5-6 and TRBJ2-7; D gene unclear. Germline V gene data show CDR1 as SGHDT and CDR2 as YYEEEE. The CDR3 length is 15 residues. Trimming stripped 0 bases from V and 4 bases from J, with 14 bases between. The CDR3 nucleotides read TGTGCCAGCAGCTTGGGGGCACATGGACCGTACGAGCAGTACTTC. It specifies CASSLGAHGPYEQYF.

This clone was observed a single time. This rearrangement joins TRBV18 to TRBJ2-6; tentatively, D is TRBD2 (5 bases). The CDR3 is 15 residues long. CDR1 is KGHSH and CDR2 is LQKENI in the germline V gene. The V and J ends lost 6 bases and 2 bases respectively, with 11 bases between them. The CDR3 DNA reads TGTGCCAGCTCCCCCACGGGGACTGGGGCCAACGTCCTGACTTTC. Protein: CASSPTGTGANVLTF.

This clone occurred once. The chain links TRBV6-1 to TRBJ2-3; the D is unclear. This CDR3 comprises 15 residues. The V gene lost 6 bases and the J gene lost 4 bases, with 17 bases spanning the gap. From germline, CDR1 is MNHNS and CDR2 SASEGT. CDR3 sequence reads: CASRLILFGPDTQYF. The CDR3 region has the DNA TGTGCCAGCAGACTTATCCTATTCGGTCCAGATACGCAGTATTTT.

The chain couples TRBV6-6 to TRBJ1-3; 7 bases fit TRBD1. With V trimmed by 9 bases and J by 0 bases, 11 bases remained unmatched. CDR1 is MNHNY and CDR2 is SVGAGI in the germline V gene (reference sequence). The CDR3 spans 16 residues. The DNA for the CDR3 is TGTGCCAGTCACAGGGGCACGGCCCCCTCTGGAAACACCATATATTTT. It yields the protein CASHRGTAPSGNTIYF.

This rearrangement joins TRBV5-4 to TRBJ2-6; a possible D gene is TRBD1 (6 bases). Germline lookup yields CDR1 SGHNT and CDR2 YYREEE (reference sequence). The ends were cut back, 0 bases at V and 0 bases at J, with 10 bases in the middle. This CDR3 contains 17 residues. CDR3 in amino acids: CASSLARGISGANVLTF. The CDR3 nucleotides are TGTGCCAGCAGCTTGGCTAGGGGGATCTCTGGGGCCAACGTCCTGACTTTC.

CDR3 bases: TGTGCCATCTCCCCTCGGGGTAACGAGCAGTACTTC. Translated, it gives CAISPRGNEQYF. The rearrangement uses TRBV10-3 and TRBJ2-7; TRBD2 might be the D (5 bases). Per germline, CDR1 ENHRY and CDR2 SYGVKD. V was trimmed by 8 bases and J by 5 bases, leaving 13 bases between them. The CDR3 has 12 amino acids.

The chain carries TRBV5-3 and TRBJ2-2; D remains ambiguous. TRBV5-3 qualifies as an ORF whose function is uncertain. This CDR3 region has 14 residues. Deletions cut 4 bases from V and 2 bases from J, with 9 bases between. For the CDR3, the DNA is TGTGCCAGAAGCCGGGCAGGTAACACCGGGGAGCTGTTTTTT. It encodes CARSRAGNTGELFF.

The rearrangement links TRBV10-3 to TRBJ1-1; 7 bases line up with TRBD1. The J segment lost 1 base and the V segment lost 10 bases, leaving 12 bases of the junction unmatched. CDR1 and CDR2 from the germline V gene are ENHRY and SYGVKD. The CDR3 totals 15 residues. The CDR3 DNA follows: TGTGCCAGCGCTAGGACAGGCGCCCCGAACACTGAAGCTTTCTTT. It is translated as CASARTGAPNTEAFF.

The chain uses TRBV10-2 and TRBJ1-1, with 10 bases matching TRBD1. J was trimmed by 3 bases and V by 2 bases; bases with no gene match: 0. Germline V CDR1 and CDR2: WSHSY, SAAADI. This CDR3 has 14 amino acids. The CDR3 DNA sequence: TGCGCCAGCAGTGAGGGGACAGGGGACACTGAAGCTTTCTTT. This sequence encodes CASSEGTGDTEAFF.

The chain is built from TRBV7-2 and TRBJ2-7, with TRBD2 identical over 9 bases. The junction had 6 bases not matched to a gene; V was cut back by 1 base and J by 2 bases. Germline V lookup: CDR1 SGHTA, CDR2 FQGNSA. This CDR3 has 16 residues. DNA for the CDR3: TGTGCCAGCAGCTTAGTGGGCGGGGGGGCGACCTACGAGCAGTACTTC. Its translation: CASSLVGGGATYEQYF.